Listed below are T cell receptor beta chains from one sample, sequenced in a study of cytomegalovirus exposure and HLA in healthy donors. Clones were read by immunoSEQ multiplex PCR, and TCRdb kept only the in-frame ones, dropping some. The sample includes 55,000 to 75,000 clones, approximately 94% of them seen just once. Input material: PBMCs. Receptors were obtained from a man aged 18 to 29 in good health and CMV-seropositive. CDR3s include the opening cysteine and the closing phenylalanine or tryptophan.

CASSRRDTSSYEQYF	TRBV2
CASSWKGQKEETQYF	TRBV7-8
CSVERPGLDEQFF	TRBV29-1
CASPRRYEQYF	TRBV6-7
CASSLPATGNYGYTF	TRBV28
CARSLESHNQPQHF	TRBV5-3
CASSYSKSYEQYF	TRBV6-5
CASSATGTIYNSPLHF	TRBV18
CASSRGFREEVYEQYF	TRBV4-2
CASSLTVNQPQHF	TRBV5-1
CAWSSPLLRQGFNTEAFF	TRBV30
CASSAGQHSGNTIYF	TRBV9
CASSLGRIAYEQYF	TRBV11-1
CASSPYASGTYEQYF	TRBV6-5
CASGFGDGGSSYNEQFF	TRBV12-5
CASSSGLQSSYNEQFF	TRBV5-6
CASSTISGQGAHEQYF	TRBV7-9
CASRTSGGAPGELFF	TRBV6-6
CASSVDLWGVTDTQYF	TRBV9
CASSVDEDRYQPQHF	TRBV9
CASSEGQAYTYEQYF	TRBV5-1
CARDPGGPFYGELFF	TRBV5-5
CSATRGNEQFF	TRBV20-1
CASSVAGSGYEQYF	TRBV9
CASSPNLAGVPYEQYF	TRBV7-9